This entry describes one T cell receptor (beta chain). There are 15 residues in the CDR3. Germline loops: CDR1 SGHAT, CDR2 FQNNGV. This specimen belongs to a study of blood T cells in healthy people across ages. With a J-beta primer mix and a sample-barcoded 5' primer, a second PCR ran about 6 to 11 cycles. Via MiXCR, TCRdb re-called the 5' RACE reads, giving one row per CDR3 protein. The sample has 790,000 or so distinct CDR3 sequences; 56% are singletons. V and J are TRBV11-2 and TRBJ2-7; D is possibly TRBD2 (5 bases). The J call may be mistaken, given a closer DNA end match to TRBJ2-5. The specimen sequenced was blood. The receptor's source is a man aged 40-49 years in good health. The CDR3: CASSLGTSARETQYF. The CDR3 bases are TGTGCCAGCAGCTTAGGGACTTCAGCGCGGGAGACCCAGTACTTC.